Sequencing of this T cell receptor beta chain was carried out in a study of OX40 agonist ivuxolimab in advanced cancers. For the study at large: The dose-escalation group included hepatocellular carcinoma, melanoma, renal cell carcinoma and head and neck cancer.

The CDR3 is 20 amino acids. V lost 4 bases and J lost 1; bases outside the gene matches: 10. Germline CDR1 is MDHEN and CDR2 is SYDVKM. In regard to this clone: Its specificity is unknown.

Only in-frame clones appear in the TCRdb table, and some are missing; sequencing was by immunoSEQ multiplex PCR. The sample records roughly 60,000 clones, under 90% being singletons. Study-level points and caveats: It was also the case that some nonresponders had low normalized T-cell clonal expansion. Expanded peripheral T-cell antigen specificity went undetermined.

The gene calls are TRBV28 and TRBJ2-1; TRBD2 aligns across 16 bases. The sequence was obtained from an adult with an advanced solid tumor such as melanoma, head and neck, liver or kidney cancer. This material consisted of CD4+ or CD8+ T cells sorted from blood, taken in a trial of the OX40 agonist ivuxolimab. The CDR3 coding sequence is TGTGCCAGCAGTTCTACACCGGGACTAGCGGGGGGGCAATCCTACAATGAGCAGTTCTTC. Translating gives CASSSTPGLAGGQSYNEQFF.